The 21 T cell receptor beta chains listed next were all sequenced from one sample in a study of cytomegalovirus exposure and HLA in healthy donors. 60 Vbeta and 13 Jbeta primers were used in PCR. Here immunoSEQ multiplex PCR was the method, and the copy in TCRdb shows in-frame clones only, minus some. The repertoire holds 200,000 or so clones, with 87% as singletons. Source material: PBMCs. The receptor set was obtained from a man under 40 in good health and CMV-seronegative.

The chain carries TRBV27 and TRBJ1-1; the D gene is possibly TRBD1 (5 bases). V was trimmed by 8 bases and J by 2 bases, leaving 15 bases between them. This CDR3 has 14 residues. Germline V gene sequence: CDR1 MNHEY, CDR2 SMNVEV (reference sequence). CDR3 nucleotide sequence: TGTGCCAGCTTTGGCAGGGCTATAAACACTGAAGCTTTCTTT. Its protein is CASFGRAINTEAFF.

This chain connects TRBV6-5 to TRBJ1-6; D unclear. Germline-derived CDR1 and CDR2 are MNHEY and SVGAGI. V was pared by 3 bases and J by 4 bases, with 13 bases between. CDR3 size: 16 residues. The CDR3, as DNA: TGTGCCAGCAGTTATGACCCCTCGGGTTATAATTCACCCCTCCACTTT. This codes for CASSYDPSGYNSPLHF.

The chain has TRBV5-4 and TRBJ1-5; 9 nucleotides align to TRBD1. The V segment lost 4 bases and the J segment 6 bases; nucleotides outside the gene matches: 14. The CDR3 is 17 amino acids. Germline-derived CDR1 and CDR2 are SGHNT and YYREEE (reference sequence). DNA for the CDR3: TGTGCCAGCAGCCCTAAGGAAAGCCGACAGGGGGGTCAGCCCCAGCATTTT. Protein sequence: CASSPKESRQGGQPQHF.

The gene calls are TRBV28 and TRBJ1-2; TRBD1 might be the D (6 bases). Looked up from germline, CDR1 is MDHEN and CDR2 is SYDVKM. The CDR3 contains 13 residues. This CDR3 is CGIWGGWGYGYTF. In DNA, the CDR3 is TGTGGGATTTGGGGGGGCTGGGGCTATGGCTACACCTTC.

V is TRBV7-9 and J is TRBJ2-3, with 10 bases identical to TRBD2. J lost 15 bases, V lost 8 bases, and 11 bases had no gene match. CDR1 is SEHNR and CDR2 is FQNEAQ in the germline V gene (reference sequence). CDR3 length: 12 residues. The CDR3 spells CASCQPGLAKYF. The CDR3 bases are TGTGCCAGCTGTCAACCGGGACTAGCGAAATATTTT. The full variable domain, its missing parts supplied by reference TRBV7-9 and TRBJ2-3, is DTGVSQNPRHKITKRGQNVTFRCDPISEHNRLYWYRQTLGQGPEFLTYFQNEAQLEKSRLLSDRFSAERPKGSFSTLEIQRTEQGDSAMYLCASCQPGLAKYFGPGTRLTVL.

The gene calls are TRBV5-4 and TRBJ2-2, with 8 bases fitting TRBD2. V shed 0 bases, J shed 4 bases, and the junction held 8 bases outside the gene matches. CDR3 length: 17 residues. The V gene's germline CDR1 is SGHNT and CDR2 YYREEE (reference sequence). The chain's CDR3 is CASSLAPARGGTGELFF. In nucleotides, the CDR3 is TGTGCCAGCAGCTTGGCCCCAGCCCGGGGGGGCACCGGGGAGCTGTTTTTT.

The chain combines TRBV6-6 with TRBJ2-7; 7 bases agree with TRBD1. Germline-derived CDR1 and CDR2 are MNHNY and SVGAGI (reference sequence). Trimming took 5 bases from V and 7 from J; bases not matched to a gene: 11. This CDR3 is built from 14 residues. CDR3 nucleotides: TGTGCCAGCAGTCTAAACAGGGGAAAGGGGGAGCAGTACTTC. It codes for CASSLNRGKGEQYF.

In DNA, the CDR3 is TGTGCCAGCAGTGGGGAGGACGAGAAAGAGACCCAGTACTTC. It encodes CASSGEDEKETQYF. This chain uses TRBV2 with TRBJ2-5, with a weak D call TRBD2 (6 bases). Germline CDR1 reads SNHLY; CDR2 reads FYNNEI. Trimming removed 4 bases at V and 3 bases at J, with 12 bases between. CDR3 length: 14 residues.

This chain connects TRBV28 to TRBJ1-2; no firm D call. The germline gives CDR1 MDHEN, CDR2 SYDVKM. CDR3 length equals 12 residues. Trimming left V 6 bases short and J 7 bases short, with 12 bases between. CDR3 nucleotides: TGTGCCAGCAGAACAGCCCCAAGTGGCTACACCTTC. Amino acid sequence: CASRTAPSGYTF.

Here the CDR3 DNA reads TGCAGCGTTGAAGATCCGGCCGATACAGGAGACGAAATTTATGGCTACACCTTC. The encoded protein is CSVEDPADTGDEIYGYTF. V is TRBV29-1 and J is TRBJ1-2; TRBD1 is a possible D gene (5 bases). Deletions cut 0 bases from V and 5 bases from J, with 25 bases between. Germline assignment: CDR1 SQVTM and CDR2 ANQGSEA. The CDR3 is made up of 18 amino acids.

The count of this clone is one. A junction end diverges from the germline sequence, so it may reflect a read error. V is TRBV4-2 and J is TRBJ2-4; possibly TRBD2 for D (6 bases). Germline values: CDR1 LGHNA, CDR2 YNFKEQ. The CDR3 is made up of 15 amino acids. Written as DNA, the CDR3 is TGTGCCAGCAGCCATGACGGGGGAGCCAAAAACAGTCAGTACTTC. Protein product: CASSHDGGAKNSQYF.

In regard to this clone: A read error may produce the germline difference seen at one junction end. This rearrangement joins TRBV2 to TRBJ2-4; 9 bases are a match to TRBD1. This CDR3 is 14 amino acids long. The V gene's germline CDR1 is SNHLY and CDR2 FYNNEI. CDR3 region: CASSGTGEENSQYF. CDR3 DNA sequence: TGTGCCAGCAGTGGGACAGGGGAGGAAAACAGTCAGTACTTC.

The chain recombines TRBV7-8 with TRBJ2-1; tentatively, D is TRBD2 (6 bases). Germline-derived CDR1 and CDR2 are SGHVS and FQNEAQ. The CDR3 covers 13 residues. V lost 4 bases and J 9 bases, leaving 13 bases between the germline ends. The CDR3 sequence is CASSSSRGFEQFF. The DNA of the CDR3 is TGTGCCAGCAGCTCTTCCCGGGGGTTTGAGCAGTTCTTC.

The chain uses TRBV15 and TRBJ1-4; possibly TRBD1 for D (6 bases). V lost 0 bases to trimming and J lost 8 bases, with 13 bases between them. The germline gives CDR1 LNHNV, CDR2 YYDKDF (reference sequence). There are 15 residues in the CDR3. The CDR3 coding sequence is TGTGCCACCAGCAGAGATGGACAGCGGAAGGAAAAACTGTTTTTT. Its protein is CATSRDGQRKEKLFF. Filled out from reference TRBV15 and TRBJ1-4, the complete variable domain reads DAMVIQNPRYQVTQFGKPVTLSCSQTLNHNVMYWYQQKSSQAPKLLFHYYDKDFNNEADTPDNFQSRRPNTSFCFLDIRSPGLGDTAMYLCATSRDGQRKEKLFFGSGTQLSVL.

The V call is TRBV9, the J call TRBJ2-3, with 14 bases fitting TRBD2. Germline V gene sequence: CDR1 SGDLS, CDR2 YYNGEE. With 2 bases clipped from V and 3 bases from J, the junction kept 2 bases outside the gene matches. The CDR3 is 16 residues long. DNA of the CDR3: TGTGCCAGCAGCGTTCGACTAGCGGGAGGGACAGATACGCAGTATTTT. Amino acids: CASSVRLAGGTDTQYF.

This clone was seen a few times. The chain joins TRBV7-8 to TRBJ1-4; perhaps TRBD1 as D (5 bases). The CDR3 covers 15 residues. Deletions cut 5 bases from V and 14 bases from J, with 24 bases between. The germline gives CDR1 SGHVS, CDR2 FQNEAQ. CDR3 region: CASSGLVTAVGGLFF. DNA for the CDR3: TGTGCCAGCAGCGGCCTTGTGACGGCCGTTGGGGGGCTGTTTTTT.

The chain combines TRBV6-5 with TRBJ2-2, with 8 bases matching TRBD2. Trimming cost V 2 bases and J 2 bases; bases outside gene matches: 4. This CDR3 contains 16 residues. CDR1 and CDR2 from the germline V gene are MNHEY and SVGAGI. This CDR3 reads CASSYPGGGNTGELFF. CDR3 coding DNA: TGTGCCAGCAGTTACCCCGGGGGGGGTAACACCGGGGAGCTGTTTTTT.

The rearrangement uses TRBV28 and TRBJ2-5; the match to TRBD1 covers 7 bases. V was clipped by 6 bases and J by 3 bases; unmatched bases: 7. CDR1 and CDR2 from the germline V gene are MDHEN and SYDVKM. This CDR3 spans 14 amino acids. This CDR3 reads CASSVGGEKETQYF. The CDR3 region has the DNA TGTGCCAGCAGCGTAGGGGGCGAAAAAGAGACCCAGTACTTC.

DNA for the CDR3: TGTGCCAGCAGTGAAACCGCGGTAGCCGGGTTAGATACGCAGTATTTT. Amino acid sequence: CASSETAVAGLDTQYF. V and J are TRBV6-1 and TRBJ2-3; no firm D call. V was clipped by 2 bases and J by 5 bases, with 17 bases between them. Per the germline V gene, CDR1 is MNHNS and CDR2 is SASEGT. There are 16 residues in the CDR3.

The chain has TRBV7-9 and TRBJ2-7; TRBD1 is a possible D gene (6 bases). The CDR3 totals 13 residues. V gave up 5 bases and J gave up 6 bases, with 14 bases separating them. Germline loops: CDR1 SEHNR, CDR2 FQNEAQ (reference sequence). The DNA of the CDR3 is TGTGCCAGCAGCCAGTCCCAGGGGCGCGAGCAGTACTTC. It specifies CASSQSQGREQYF.

The chain has TRBV19 and TRBJ1-5, with 7 positions matching TRBD1. Germline assignment: CDR1 LNHDA and CDR2 SQIVND (reference sequence). Losses at the gene ends were 3 bases for V and 3 bases for J; bases not matched to a gene: 5. CDR3 length: 15 amino acids. CDR3 amino acids: CASSMRDSFNQPQHF. CDR3 in DNA: TGTGCCAGTAGTATGAGGGACAGCTTCAATCAGCCCCAGCATTTT.